Presented here are 26 T cell receptor beta chains from one specimen sequenced in a study of cytomegalovirus exposure and HLA in healthy donors. With 60 Vbeta and 13 Jbeta primers, the PCR was carried out. Clones were sequenced by immunoSEQ multiplex PCR, and TCRdb holds only the in-frame ones, with some missing. Among some 130,000 clones listed, 70% to 85% were seen once. The sample comprised PBMCs. The source is a man aged 35 to 55 in good health and CMV-seropositive.

This chain links TRBV19 with TRBJ2-1; 7 bases fit TRBD2. The CDR3 totals 12 residues. Germline loops: CDR1 LNHDA, CDR2 SQIVND (reference sequence). V trimming: 6 bases; J trimming: 10 bases; junction bases outside the gene matches: 6. The CDR3 DNA sequence: TGTGCCAGTAGCGCTACAGCGGGAGAGCAGTTCTTC. Translating gives CASSATAGEQFF.

This sequence joins TRBV28 and TRBJ2-5; weak D call: TRBD2 (5 bases). The better agreement between TRBJ2-7 and the DNA end casts doubt on the J call. Per germline, CDR1 MDHEN and CDR2 SYDVKM. The CDR3 extends over 15 amino acids. CDR3 DNA: TGTGCCAGCAGTTTCGGTACCAGTGGGAGCTACGAGCAGTACTTC. Translated: CASSFGTSGSYEQYF.

The J gene is TRBJ1-6, the V gene TRBV6-1; 9 positions match TRBD1. From germline, CDR1 is MNHNS and CDR2 SASEGT. Trimming removed 10 bases from V and 7 bases from J; junction bases left unmatched: 5. This CDR3 comprises 13 residues. For the CDR3, the DNA is TGTGCCAACGGCGACAGGGGGAATTCACCCCTCCACTTT. The encoded protein is CANGDRGNSPLHF.

V and J are TRBV6-4 and TRBJ2-2; 8 nucleotides align to TRBD1. CDR3 size: 14 residues. V gave up 6 bases and J gave up 5 bases; unmatched junction bases: 5. The germline CDR1 and CDR2 sequences are MRHNA and SNTAGT. The CDR3 DNA follows: TGTGCCAGCAGAGGACAGGGAGGAACCGGGGAGCTGTTTTTT. Translating it yields CASRGQGGTGELFF.

The V gene is TRBV2, the J gene TRBJ2-3; 12 nucleotides agree with TRBD2. This CDR3 is 16 amino acids long. V shed 6 bases and J 4 bases; nucleotides not matched to a gene: 8. Germline V gene sequence: CDR1 SNHLY, CDR2 FYNNEI. CDR3 sequence: CASSFTTSGSADTQYF. In nucleotides, the CDR3 is TGTGCCAGCAGCTTTACGACTAGCGGGAGTGCAGATACGCAGTATTTT.

CDR3 in DNA: TGTGCCAGCAGCACTCGGACAGGGGCGGACGAGCAGTACTTC. As protein: CASSTRTGADEQYF. The chain carries TRBV7-9 and TRBJ2-7; TRBD1 agrees at 9 bases. There are 14 residues in the CDR3. V trimming: 5 bases; J trimming: 5 bases; junction bases outside the gene matches: 7. Germline CDR1 is SEHNR and CDR2 is FQNEAQ (reference sequence).

The table lists this clone with a count of one. The rearrangement joins TRBV10-2 to TRBJ2-6, with TRBD2 as a possible D gene (7 bases). The CDR3 totals 18 residues. Germline values: CDR1 WSHSY, CDR2 SAAADI. Deletions cut 7 bases from V and 0 bases from J, with 19 bases between. Here the CDR3 reads CASTPSAGADSGANVLTF. DNA of the CDR3: TGCGCCAGCACCCCTAGCGCGGGGGCAGACTCTGGGGCCAACGTCCTGACTTTC.

This clone was detected many times. This chain uses TRBV27 with TRBJ2-7; perhaps TRBD1 as D (6 bases). V lost 5 bases and J lost 6, with 14 bases in between. The CDR3 runs 13 residues. Germline V gene sequence: CDR1 MNHEY, CDR2 SMNVEV (reference sequence). The CDR3 nucleotides read TGTGCCAGCAGTCCTACAGGGTGGTCCGAGCAGTACTTC. Amino acid sequence: CASSPTGWSEQYF.

This clone has a handful of counts. The chain uses TRBV2 and TRBJ1-5, with unresolved D. V was shortened by 7 bases and J by 0 bases, with 10 bases between the two germline ends. The CDR3 sequence is 14 residues long. Germline V lookup: CDR1 SNHLY, CDR2 FYNNEI. In DNA form, the CDR3 reads TGTGCCAGCACCCCAACTAATAGCAATCAGCCCCAGCATTTT. Translating gives CASTPTNSNQPQHF.

The chain recombines TRBV10-3 with TRBJ2-7, with 10 bases fitting TRBD2. This CDR3 region has 18 residues. After removal of 2 bases from V and 4 bases from J, the junction contained 14 bases not matched to a gene. Germline-derived CDR1 and CDR2 are ENHRY and SYGVKD. For the CDR3, the DNA is TGTGCCATCAGTGAGCCCCAGGGCCCTAGCGGGAGTAGATACGAGCAGTACTTC. This sequence encodes CAISEPQGPSGSRYEQYF.

This chain uses TRBV7-6 with TRBJ2-3; D gene unclear. Germline assignment: CDR1 SGHVS and CDR2 FNYEAQ. V was clipped by 5 bases and J by 2 bases, with 23 bases between them. CDR3 length: 18 residues. This chain's CDR3 is CASSPRTLNIWATDTQYF. As DNA, the CDR3 is TGTGCCAGCAGCCCCCGAACCCTAAATATATGGGCCACAGATACGCAGTATTTT.

In nucleotides, the CDR3 is TGTGCCAGCACCCCCATGCGGGGCACAGATACGCAGTATTTT. Translated, it gives CASTPMRGTDTQYF. This rearrangement joins TRBV7-9 to TRBJ2-3, with D tentatively TRBD2 (5 bases). Germline V CDR1 and CDR2: SEHNR, FQNEAQ (reference sequence). Between the trimmed V and J ends, which lost 7 bases and 1 base, there was a span of 12 bases. The CDR3 contains 14 residues.

This clone was seen a single time. The rearrangement joins TRBV5-6 to TRBJ2-5; possibly TRBD1 for D (6 bases). This CDR3 contains 14 residues. The germline V gene has CDR1 SGHDT and CDR2 YYEEEE. V lost 1 base to trimming and J lost 5 bases, with 12 bases between them. CDR3 sequence reads: CASSLTAGAETQYF. The DNA for the CDR3 is TGTGCCAGCAGCTTGACGGCAGGGGCCGAGACCCAGTACTTC.

This chain uses TRBV9 with TRBJ2-7; 9 bases are a match to TRBD2. J gave up 2 bases and V 2 bases, and 5 bases lay outside the gene matches. This CDR3 region has 15 residues. CDR1 is SGDLS, CDR2 YYNGEE, per germline. CDR3 protein: CASSVASGDTYEQYF. The CDR3, as DNA: TGTGCCAGCAGCGTGGCTAGCGGGGATACCTACGAGCAGTACTTC.

This clone was detected only a few times. The chain is built from TRBV28 and TRBJ1-2; unclear D gene. Germline CDR1 reads MDHEN; CDR2 reads SYDVKM. The V gene lost 6 bases and the J gene lost 0 bases, with 8 bases spanning the gap. The CDR3 runs to 13 residues. This chain's CDR3 is CASRPQANYGYTF. In DNA form, the CDR3 reads TGTGCCAGCAGACCTCAGGCTAACTATGGCTACACCTTC.

The CDR3 loop reads CASSYSTSGRSETQYF. The CDR3 nucleotides are TGTGCCAGCAGTTACTCTACTAGCGGGAGATCAGAGACCCAGTACTTC. The chain combines TRBV6-5 with TRBJ2-5; 11 bases are shared with TRBD2. Germline loops: CDR1 MNHEY, CDR2 SVGAGI. This CDR3 has 16 amino acids. Germline trimming cut 0 bases from V and 4 bases from J; bases unmatched to any gene: 4.

The gene calls are TRBV11-2 and TRBJ2-1; TRBD2 matches at 9 bases. Germline-derived CDR1 and CDR2 are SGHAT and FQNNGV. Losses at the gene ends were 6 bases for V and 10 bases for J; bases not matched to a gene: 10. The CDR3 is 14 residues long. In DNA form, the CDR3 reads TGTGCCAGCAGTTCGCTAGCGGGATTAGGCGAGCAGTTCTTC. Protein: CASSSLAGLGEQFF.

J is TRBJ2-5 and V is TRBV11-3, with 10 nucleotides matching TRBD1. The germline gives CDR1 SGHNT, CDR2 YENEEA. The CDR3 loop spans 15 amino acids. After removal of 5 bases from V and 4 bases from J, the junction contained 7 bases not matched to a gene. CDR3 bases: TGTGCCAGCAGCCTGACAGGGGGCAGGGGAGAGACCCAGTACTTC. This gives the protein CASSLTGGRGETQYF.

The chain employs TRBV5-1 and TRBJ1-3, with D unresolved. CDR3 length equals 16 residues. Trimming shortened V by 0 bases and J by 0 bases, and 10 bases separated the two germline ends. The germline V gene has CDR1 SGHRS and CDR2 YFSETQ. This CDR3 is CASSLVPGYSGNTIYF. The CDR3 DNA follows: TGCGCCAGCAGCTTGGTTCCGGGATACTCTGGAAACACCATATATTTT.

Details on this clone: At one end the junction does not follow the germline gene, possibly because of a read error. The J gene is TRBJ1-2, the V gene TRBV7-2, with 9 bases that match TRBD1. Germline V lookup: CDR1 SGHTA, CDR2 FQGNSA. The CDR3 is 13 amino acids. CDR3 in amino acids: CASSHGNRDRASF. The CDR3 coding sequence is TGTGCCAGCAGCCATGGCAACCGGGACAGGGCGTCCTTC.

This clone has only a few counts. This chain links TRBV11-1 with TRBJ2-7; D is ambiguous. Germline CDR1 reads SGHAT; CDR2 reads FQDESV (reference sequence). The V end was cut by 4 bases, the J end by 0 bases, with 10 bases between. The CDR3 spans 14 residues. The CDR3 is CASSSLVSSYEQYF. In DNA form, the CDR3 reads TGTGCCAGCAGCTCCTTAGTAAGCTCCTACGAGCAGTACTTC. Complete variable domain (other parts from reference TRBV11-1 and TRBJ2-7): EAEVAQSPRYKITEKSQAVAFWCDPISGHATLYWYRQILGQGPELLVQFQDESVVDDSQLPKDRFSAERLKGVDSTLKIQPAELGDSAMYLCASSSLVSSYEQYFGPGTRLTVT.

This chain links TRBV30 with TRBJ2-1, with TRBD2 matching 7 bases. The V segment lost 5 bases and the J segment 1 base; nucleotides outside the gene matches: 8. The germline CDR1 and CDR2 sequences are GTSNPN and SVGIG (reference sequence). This CDR3 spans 15 amino acids. The CDR3 DNA reads TGTGCCTGGCAGCGGGAAAGAGGGTCCTACAATGAGCAGTTCTTC. It codes for CAWQRERGSYNEQFF.

A word on this clone: Other nucleotide sequences from this sample produce the same CDR3. The V gene is TRBV5-1, the J gene TRBJ1-1; 7 positions agree with TRBD1. The CDR3 is made up of 13 amino acids. V lost 0 bases to trimming and J lost 5 bases; unmatched junction nucleotides: 1. Germline assignment: CDR1 SGHRS and CDR2 YFSETQ. The CDR3 spells CASSLGRGTEAFF. CDR3 nucleotides: TGCGCCAGCAGCTTGGGCAGGGGGACTGAAGCTTTCTTT.

The rearrangement links TRBV5-4 to TRBJ2-7, with 9 bases identical to TRBD1. Trimming at V came to 5 bases and at J to 2 bases, leaving 11 bases not matched to a gene. The CDR3 extends over 16 amino acids. The germline CDR1 and CDR2 sequences are SGHNT and YYREEE (reference sequence). CDR3 in DNA: TGTGCCAGCAGGAGGGCCACGACAGGGGGTCCCTACGAGCAGTACTTC. Amino acids: CASRRATTGGPYEQYF.

Only one count was recorded for this clone. The gene calls are TRBV19 and TRBJ1-4; TRBD1 matches 8 bases. Germline loops: CDR1 LNHDA, CDR2 SQIVND (reference sequence). The CDR3 is 15 residues long. V lost 7 bases, J lost 3 bases, and 7 bases stayed unmatched. CDR3 region: CASKQGGLANEKLFF. The CDR3 coding sequence is TGTGCCAGTAAACAGGGGGGCCTAGCTAATGAAAAACTGTTTTTT. Filled out from reference TRBV19 and TRBJ1-4, the complete variable domain reads DGGITQSPKYLFRKEGQNVTLSCEQNLNHDAMYWYRQDPGQGLRLIYYSQIVNDFQKGDIAEGYSVSREKKESFPLTVTSAQKNPTAFYLCASKQGGLANEKLFFGSGTQLSVL.

This clone is a singleton in its sample. The V and J genes are TRBV11-1 and TRBJ1-2; D remains unclear. The V gene lost 3 bases and the J gene lost 7 bases, with 12 bases spanning the gap. The length of the CDR3 is 13 residues. CDR1 SGHAT and CDR2 FQDESV come from the germline V gene (reference sequence). The CDR3 sequence: CASSLSSVLGYTF. The CDR3 DNA follows: TGTGCCAGCAGCTTGAGTAGTGTCCTTGGCTACACCTTC.